The 31 T cell receptor beta chains below come from one sample, sequenced in a study of metastatic and nonmetastatic thyroid tumors. Prior to thyroid surgery, none of the patients had received any treatment. Via MiXCR, TCRdb re-called the PCR reads. The data show tens of thousands of clones, under 25% seen once. Sequencing input: blood. The receptors derive from a female donor with papillary thyroid cancer or a benign thyroid nodule (not recorded which). Some clones in this sample may be carry-over from other donors' samples.

A word on this clone: A much larger clone sits a single nucleotide away, making a read error possible. The chain is built from TRBV30 and TRBJ2-3, with D perhaps matching TRBD1 (5 bases). CDR1 and CDR2 from the germline V gene are GTSNPN and SVGIG (reference sequence). This CDR3 region has 13 residues. The chain's CDR3 is CAWSRQSTGTQYF. The CDR3 coding sequence is TGTGCCTGGAGTAGACAGAGCACAGGTACGCAGTATTTT.

This clone has at least ten counts. The J gene is TRBJ2-3, the V gene TRBV20-1, with D maybe TRBD1 (5 bases). The length of the CDR3 is 13 residues. Germline CDR1 is DFQATT and CDR2 is SNEGSKA (reference sequence). Deletions cut 5 bases from V and 0 bases from J, with 9 bases between. Here the CDR3 reads CSAGASSTDTQYF. DNA of the CDR3: TGCAGTGCTGGGGCGTCTAGCACAGATACGCAGTATTTT.

The V gene is TRBV20-1, the J gene TRBJ1-4, with no clear D. The germline V and J ends were trimmed by 6 bases and 5 bases, with 13 bases remaining between them. The length of the CDR3 is 13 residues. CDR1 and CDR2 from the germline V gene are DFQATT and SNEGSKA (reference sequence). The chain's CDR3 is CSAIRNSNEKLFF. Written as DNA, the CDR3 is TGCAGTGCCATCAGGAACTCAAATGAAAAACTGTTTTTT.

The gene calls are TRBV6-1 and TRBJ2-3; D might be TRBD1 (5 bases). V was cut by 6 bases and J by 4 bases, with 20 bases left in between. Germline assignment: CDR1 MNHNS and CDR2 SASEGT. The CDR3 runs to 16 residues. The CDR3 loop reads CASRPPGGHPADTQYF. The CDR3 DNA sequence: TGTGCCAGCAGGCCCCCAGGTGGACATCCCGCAGATACGCAGTATTTT.

By its share, this clone is medium-sized. The chain uses TRBV6-1 and TRBJ2-7; 8 bases are a match to TRBD2. The CDR3 totals 14 residues. Germline CDR1 is MNHNS and CDR2 is SASEGT. J was trimmed by 1 base and V by 5 bases; bases with no gene match: 4. The DNA of the CDR3 is TGTGCCAGCAGTTATAGCGGGAATTCCTACGAGCAGTACTTC. It translates to CASSYSGNSYEQYF.

The rearrangement uses TRBV12-3 or TRBV12-4 and TRBJ2-3, with unresolved D. V lost 6 bases to trimming and J lost 5 bases, with 15 bases between them. The CDR3 loop spans 14 amino acids. The CDR3 DNA follows: TGTGCCAGCAGGAGCTGGTCCCCACAAGATACGCAGTATTTT. It specifies CASRSWSPQDTQYF.

The rearrangement joins TRBV6-1 to TRBJ2-6; 7 positions match TRBD1. The germline V gene encodes CDR1 MNHNS and CDR2 SASEGT. Trimming cost V 6 bases and J 3 bases; bases outside gene matches: 8. CDR3 size: 16 residues. The CDR3 nucleotides are TGTGCCAGCAGCCCGACAGGGATTGATGGGGCCAACGTCCTGACTTTC. Encoded protein: CASSPTGIDGANVLTF.

This clone was seen repeatedly, ten times or more. The V call is TRBV7-3, the J call TRBJ2-1, with D possibly being TRBD1 (6 bases). Trimming took 5 bases from V and 2 from J, leaving 19 bases between them. This CDR3 comprises 17 residues. The germline gives CDR1 SGHTA, CDR2 FQGTGA. CDR3 in DNA: TGTGCCAGCAGCAGCTCAAGGGACAAGGCTACCTACAATGAGCAGTTCTTC. Its translation: CASSSSRDKATYNEQFF. The whole variable domain, filled in from reference TRBV7-3 and TRBJ2-1, reads GAGVSQTPSNKVTEKGKYVELRCDPISGHTALYWYRQSLGQGPEFLIYFQGTGAADDSGLPNDRFFAVRPEGSVSTLKIQRTERGDSAVYLCASSSSRDKATYNEQFFGPGTRLTVL.

On this clone itself: The germline gene is not matched at one end of the junction; a read error may be the cause. V gene TRBV9 combines with J gene TRBJ2-3; 7 bases are shared with TRBD1. Germline V gene sequence: CDR1 SGDLS, CDR2 YYNGEE. CDR3 length equals 15 residues. CDR3 bases: TGTGTCAGCAGCGTAGAGGGGGCATATGTAGATACGCAGTATTTT. Translated, it gives CVSSVEGAYVDTQYF.

This clone was found many times. The V and J genes are TRBV19 and TRBJ1-5; TRBD1 agrees at 7 bases. The germline gives CDR1 LNHDA, CDR2 SQIVND (reference sequence). The V and J ends lost 4 bases and 14 bases, in that order; junction bases with no gene match: 5. This CDR3 has 11 residues. CDR3 nucleotides: TGTGCCAGTAGTAGGGGGACAGATAAGCATTTT. As protein: CASSRGTDKHF.

This clone has a handful of counts. V and J are TRBV24-1 and TRBJ2-1; D is unclear. The CDR3 runs to 13 residues. V lost 0 bases and J lost 10, with 9 bases in between. Germline V CDR1 and CDR2: KGHDR, SFDVKD. The CDR3 DNA reads as TGTGCCACCAGTGATTTGCTGGACGGAGAGCAGTTCTTC. It codes for CATSDLLDGEQFF.

V and J are TRBV4-1 and TRBJ1-4, with TRBD1 as a possible D gene (5 bases). This CDR3 contains 16 residues. Trimming removed 4 bases at V and 8 bases at J, with 20 bases between. The germline V gene has CDR1 MGHRA and CDR2 YSYEKL. In DNA, the CDR3 is TGCGCCAGCAGCCCGCGTCAGGGACCCCCCTGGGAAAAACTGTTTTTT. Its translation: CASSPRQGPPWEKLFF.

This clone has ten or more counts. The J gene is TRBJ2-1, the V gene TRBV4-1, with D possibly matching TRBD1 (7 bases). V was shortened by 4 bases and J by 5 bases, with 12 bases between the two germline ends. The V gene's germline CDR1 is MGHRA and CDR2 YSYEKL. CDR3 length: 14 amino acids. CDR3 in amino acids: CASSLPGGNNEQFF. CDR3 coding DNA: TGCGCCAGCAGCCTGCCAGGGGGGAACAATGAGCAGTTCTTC.

This clone was seen many times. V is TRBV20-1 and J is TRBJ2-1; tentative D call: TRBD2 (6 bases). Between the trimmed V and J ends, which lost 8 bases and 8 bases, there was a span of 22 bases. The CDR3 has 14 amino acids. Germline CDR1 DFQATT, CDR2 SNEGSKA (reference sequence). The CDR3 nucleotides read TGCAGTTACCAGACTGGCGGGAAGAGGGATGAGCAGTTCTTC. Its protein product is CSYQTGGKRDEQFF.

By sample fraction, this clone is medium-sized. This CDR3 is CASSATSDSSYNEQFF. The CDR3, as DNA: TGTGCCAGCAGCGCCACTAGCGATAGCTCCTACAATGAGCAGTTCTTC. V and J are TRBV7-3 and TRBJ2-1; 7 nucleotides agree with TRBD2. V lost 5 bases, J lost 0 bases, and 7 bases stayed unmatched. The germline V gene has CDR1 SGHTA and CDR2 FQGTGA. The length of the CDR3 is 16 residues. Using reference TRBV7-3 and TRBJ2-1 for the parts outside the CDR3, the full variable domain is GAGVSQTPSNKVTEKGKYVELRCDPISGHTALYWYRQSLGQGPEFLIYFQGTGAADDSGLPNDRFFAVRPEGSVSTLKIQRTERGDSAVYLCASSATSDSSYNEQFFGPGTRLTVL.

This clone was seen only a few times. At one end, the junction sequence differs from germline, possibly due to a read error. The J gene is TRBJ2-2, the V gene TRBV6-1; tentative D call: TRBD2 (6 bases). Germline values: CDR1 MNHNS, CDR2 SASEGT. The CDR3 loop spans 15 amino acids. CDR3 loop: CASSSLSGETGDLFF. In nucleotides, the CDR3 is TGTGCCAGCAGTTCCCTATCGGGAGAGACCGGGGATCTGTTTTTT.

There are a few counts of this clone. The chain employs TRBV2 and TRBJ2-1; no firm D call. The CDR3 has 15 residues. CDR1 is SNHLY, CDR2 FYNNEI, per germline. With 4 bases removed from V and 3 bases from J, the gap between germline ends came to 13 bases. CDR3 sequence: CASSAMPNIYNEQFF. The CDR3 region has the DNA TGTGCCAGCAGTGCCATGCCTAACATCTACAATGAGCAGTTCTTC.

To note about this clone: A junction boundary mismatches the germline segment, possibly from a read error. The chain is built from TRBV19 and TRBJ1-5; D is possibly TRBD1 (6 bases). This CDR3 has 14 residues. Germline values: CDR1 LNHDA, CDR2 SQIVND (reference sequence). CDR3 residues: CASSLHRENKPKHF. The CDR3 coding sequence is TGTGCCAGTAGTCTCCACAGGGAGAATAAGCCCAAGCATTTT.

This clone was counted between two and nine times. A clone one base away is much larger, so this may be a read error. This sequence joins TRBV3-1 and TRBJ1-3, with D hard to call. Germline loops: CDR1 LGHDT, CDR2 YNNKEL (reference sequence). CDR3 length equals 14 residues. CDR3 in amino acids: CAGSPAISGNTIYF. DNA of the CDR3: TGTGCCGGCAGCCCGGCCATCTCTGGAAACACCATATATTTT.

As regards this clone: The junction differs from germline at one of its ends, possibly a read error. The rearrangement uses TRBV7-7 and TRBJ2-5, with a tentative D call TRBD2 (6 bases). The CDR3 is made up of 15 amino acids. Germline CDR1 reads SSHAT; CDR2 reads FNYEAQ (reference sequence). The CDR3 DNA reads as TGTGCTAGCAGCTCACTAGCTGGAGGCCAAGAGACCGAGTACTTC. It specifies CASSSLAGGQETEYF.

This clone was seen more than once but under ten times. The identical CDR3 is also encoded by other nucleotide sequences in the sample. This chain links TRBV28 with TRBJ2-2; D might be TRBD1 (6 bases). Germline V gene data show CDR1 as MDHEN and CDR2 as SYDVKM. The CDR3 is made up of 16 amino acids. V lost 6 bases to trimming and J lost 0 bases, with 14 bases between them. The CDR3 sequence is CASRPVEGANTGELFF. CDR3 nucleotides: TGTGCCAGCAGGCCTGTTGAGGGGGCGAACACCGGGGAGCTGTTTTTT. The variable domain in full, completed from reference TRBV28 and TRBJ2-2, reads DVKVTQSSRYLVKRTGEKVFLECVQDMDHENMFWYRQDPGLGLRLIYFSYDVKMKEKGDIPEGYSVSREKKERFSLILESASTNQTSMYLCASRPVEGANTGELFFGEGSRLTVL.

Many counts were recorded for this clone. The rearrangement links TRBV19 to TRBJ1-1; 9 bases map to TRBD1. Germline V gene sequence: CDR1 LNHDA, CDR2 SQIVND (reference sequence). V shed 3 bases, J shed 4 bases, and the junction held 12 bases outside the gene matches. The CDR3 sequence is 17 residues long. CDR3 loop: CASSMKGTGRVGTEAFF. CDR3 DNA sequence: TGTGCCAGTAGTATGAAGGGGACAGGGAGGGTTGGCACTGAAGCTTTCTTT.

There are many counts of this clone. The gene calls are TRBV19 and TRBJ1-6; TRBD1 aligns across 8 bases. V dropped 7 bases and J dropped 7; count of bases not matched to a gene: 12. The CDR3 totals 16 residues. Germline CDR1 is LNHDA and CDR2 is SQIVND (reference sequence). CDR3: CASTTWTGLGNSPLHF. The CDR3 bases are TGTGCCAGTACCACCTGGACAGGGCTAGGCAATTCACCCCTCCACTTT.

This clone rates as medium-sized. The chain carries TRBV28 and TRBJ1-2; TRBD1 matches 7 bases. Trimming at V came to 4 bases and at J to 0 bases, leaving 2 bases not matched to a gene. The CDR3 has 14 amino acids. Germline V gives CDR1 MDHEN, CDR2 SYDVKM. The CDR3 nucleotides are TGTGCCAGCAGTTCCGGGACAGCTAACTATGGCTACACCTTC. Its protein is CASSSGTANYGYTF.

The table lists this clone with many counts. The V call is TRBV3-1, the J call TRBJ1-4; possible D gene TRBD1, 5 bases. The CDR3 spans 14 residues. The germline V and J ends were trimmed by 3 bases and 8 bases, with 13 bases remaining between them. From germline, CDR1 is LGHDT and CDR2 YNNKEL (reference sequence). CDR3 coding DNA: TGTGCCAGCAGCCAGGACACAAGGACGGAAAAACTGTTTTTT. It codes for CASSQDTRTEKLFF.

This clone was picked up a small number of times. The CDR3 reads CAISALAGGEEQYF. The CDR3 DNA is TGTGCCATCAGTGCCTTAGCGGGAGGGGAGGAGCAGTACTTC. The V and J genes are TRBV10-3 and TRBJ2-7; 11 bases are a match to TRBD2. Germline-derived CDR1 and CDR2 are ENHRY and SYGVKD. The length of the CDR3 is 14 residues. J gave up 7 bases and V 4 bases, and 6 bases lay outside the gene matches.

Many counts were recorded for this clone. The rearrangement uses TRBV30 and TRBJ1-5; maybe TRBD1 (6 bases). The V end lost 4 bases, the J end lost 2 bases, and 18 bases lay between the germline ends. The CDR3 consists of 16 residues. The germline CDR1 and CDR2 sequences are GTSNPN and SVGIG (reference sequence). DNA of the CDR3: TGTGCCTGGAACACCGGGGGGGCGGCCGGCAATCAGCCCCAGCATTTT. The encoded protein is CAWNTGGAAGNQPQHF.

This sequence joins TRBV24-1 and TRBJ2-1, with a tentative D call TRBD1 (5 bases). In germline, CDR1 is KGHDR, CDR2 SFDVKD. The CDR3 has 17 amino acids. V lost 4 bases and J lost 0, with 15 bases in between. The CDR3 sequence is CATSDQRVGVSYNEQFF. The CDR3 DNA reads TGTGCCACCAGTGACCAAAGGGTAGGGGTCTCCTACAATGAGCAGTTCTTC.

The sample holds many counts of this clone. V and J are TRBV20-1 and TRBJ2-5, with D maybe TRBD2 (5 bases). The CDR3 sequence is 15 residues long. CDR1 DFQATT and CDR2 SNEGSKA come from the germline V gene (reference sequence). V lost 6 bases and J lost 5, with 22 bases in between. The CDR3 DNA is TGCAGTGCCAGTACCAGCGGAGAGTTGGGGGAGACCCAGTACTTC. It yields the protein CSASTSGELGETQYF.

The chain carries TRBV20-1 and TRBJ1-5; a possible D gene is TRBD1 (5 bases). CDR1 and CDR2 from the germline V gene are DFQATT and SNEGSKA (reference sequence). With 5 bases removed from V and 3 bases from J, the gap between germline ends came to 8 bases. There are 12 residues in the CDR3. CDR3 DNA: TGCAGTGCTCGGGACTCCAATCAGCCCCAGCATTTT. This gives the protein CSARDSNQPQHF.

The rearrangement uses TRBV30 and TRBJ1-2; unclear D gene. The CDR3 is made up of 11 amino acids. The V end lost 6 bases, the J end lost 8 bases, and 13 bases lay between the germline ends. The V gene's germline CDR1 is GTSNPN and CDR2 SVGIG (reference sequence). CDR3 bases: TGTGCCTGTATTGTTGGGGAAGGCTACACCTTC. Translation gives CACIVGEGYTF.